This TCR beta chain stems from a study of T cells in Graves' hyperthyroidism and ophthalmopathy. General study points: Researchers found most expanded thyroid clonotypes above 0.001 in blood as well. Before onset, by a median of around six months, the model predicted ophthalmopathy.

On this clonotype itself: What it recognizes is unknown.

The V gene's germline CDR1 is MNHEY and CDR2 SVGAGI. With 2 bases removed from V and 3 bases from J, the gap between germline ends came to 13 bases. The CDR3 runs 15 residues. Researchers amplified the TCR beta CDR3 regions from RNA transcripts. During a first-round RT-PCR of the TCR CDR3, the HTBI primer set was used. TCRdb passed the multiplex PCR reads through MiXCR, listing each CDR3 protein once. The sample has hundreds of thousands of distinct CDR3 sequences, around 39% seen once. The study defined stable Graves' hyperthyroidism as no ophthalmopathy progression within 18 months. Material for sequencing was blood. The rearrangement links TRBV6-5 to TRBJ1-1; perhaps TRBD1 as D (5 bases). The source is a man aged 18 to 30 with Graves' hyperthyroidism. The CDR3 nucleotides read TGTGCCAGCAGTTACGAGAACAGGACTTACACTGAAGCTTTCTTT. This encodes CASSYENRTYTEAFF.